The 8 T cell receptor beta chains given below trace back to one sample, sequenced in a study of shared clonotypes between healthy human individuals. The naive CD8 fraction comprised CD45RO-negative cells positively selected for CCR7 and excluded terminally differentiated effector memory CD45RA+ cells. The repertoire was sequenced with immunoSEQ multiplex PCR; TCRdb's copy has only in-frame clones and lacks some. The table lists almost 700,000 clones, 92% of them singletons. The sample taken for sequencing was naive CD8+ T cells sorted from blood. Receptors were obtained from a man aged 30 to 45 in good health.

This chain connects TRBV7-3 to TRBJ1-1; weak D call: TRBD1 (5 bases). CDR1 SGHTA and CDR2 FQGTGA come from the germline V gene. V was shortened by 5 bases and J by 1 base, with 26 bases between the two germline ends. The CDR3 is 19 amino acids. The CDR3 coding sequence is TGTGCCAGCAGCCCCTGGGGCAGGGCCCGACCGCTACAGAACACTGAAGCTTTCTTT. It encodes CASSPWGRARPLQNTEAFF.

The CDR3 is CASVRGFRREVSYEQYF. The CDR3 region has the DNA TGTGCCAGCGTGAGGGGGTTTAGACGGGAGGTCTCCTACGAGCAGTACTTC. The genes are TRBV28 and TRBJ2-7, with D possibly TRBD2 on 7 matching bases. The germline V and J ends were trimmed by 8 bases and 0 bases, with 23 bases remaining between them. Germline V gene data show CDR1 as MDHEN and CDR2 as SYDVKM. There are 17 residues in the CDR3.

CDR3 bases: TGCCGGCGGCTCGACTTGAGGGTCCCCTCTTACGAGCAGTACTTC. It is translated as CRRLDLRVPSYEQYF. The rearrangement joins TRBV29-1 to TRBJ2-7; TRBD2 is a possible D gene (5 bases). This CDR3 region has 15 residues. From germline, CDR1 is SQVTM and CDR2 ANQGSEA.

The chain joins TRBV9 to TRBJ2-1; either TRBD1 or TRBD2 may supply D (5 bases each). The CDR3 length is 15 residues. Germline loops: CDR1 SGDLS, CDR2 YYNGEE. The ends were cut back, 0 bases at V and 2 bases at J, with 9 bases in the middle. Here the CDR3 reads CASSVGGRTYNEQFF. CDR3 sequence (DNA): TGTGCCAGCAGCGTAGGGGGACGGACCTACAATGAGCAGTTCTTC.

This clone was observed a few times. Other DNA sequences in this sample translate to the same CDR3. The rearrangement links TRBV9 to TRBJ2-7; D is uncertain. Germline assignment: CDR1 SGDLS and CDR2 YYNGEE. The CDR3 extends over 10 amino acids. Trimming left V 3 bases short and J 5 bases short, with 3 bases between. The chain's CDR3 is CASSGDEQYF. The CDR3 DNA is TGTGCCAGCAGCGGGGACGAGCAGTACTTC.

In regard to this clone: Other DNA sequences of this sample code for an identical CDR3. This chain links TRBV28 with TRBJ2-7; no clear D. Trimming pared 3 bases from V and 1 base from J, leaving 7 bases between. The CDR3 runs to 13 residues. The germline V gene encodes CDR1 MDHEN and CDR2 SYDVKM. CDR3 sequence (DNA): TGTGCCAGCAGTTTTCTGGGATCCTACGAGCAGTACTTC. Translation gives CASSFLGSYEQYF.

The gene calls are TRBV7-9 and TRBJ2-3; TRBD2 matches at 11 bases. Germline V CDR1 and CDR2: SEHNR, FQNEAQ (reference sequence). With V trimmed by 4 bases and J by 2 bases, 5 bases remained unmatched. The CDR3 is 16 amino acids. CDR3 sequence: CASSYWTSGLTDTQYF. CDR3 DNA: TGTGCCAGCAGCTACTGGACTAGCGGGCTCACAGATACGCAGTATTTT.

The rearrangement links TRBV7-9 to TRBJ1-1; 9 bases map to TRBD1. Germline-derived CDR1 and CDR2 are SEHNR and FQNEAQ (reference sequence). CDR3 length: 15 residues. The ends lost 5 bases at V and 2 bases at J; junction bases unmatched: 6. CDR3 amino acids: CASSHRDRANTEAFF. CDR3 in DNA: TGTGCCAGCAGCCACCGGGACAGGGCTAACACTGAAGCTTTCTTT.